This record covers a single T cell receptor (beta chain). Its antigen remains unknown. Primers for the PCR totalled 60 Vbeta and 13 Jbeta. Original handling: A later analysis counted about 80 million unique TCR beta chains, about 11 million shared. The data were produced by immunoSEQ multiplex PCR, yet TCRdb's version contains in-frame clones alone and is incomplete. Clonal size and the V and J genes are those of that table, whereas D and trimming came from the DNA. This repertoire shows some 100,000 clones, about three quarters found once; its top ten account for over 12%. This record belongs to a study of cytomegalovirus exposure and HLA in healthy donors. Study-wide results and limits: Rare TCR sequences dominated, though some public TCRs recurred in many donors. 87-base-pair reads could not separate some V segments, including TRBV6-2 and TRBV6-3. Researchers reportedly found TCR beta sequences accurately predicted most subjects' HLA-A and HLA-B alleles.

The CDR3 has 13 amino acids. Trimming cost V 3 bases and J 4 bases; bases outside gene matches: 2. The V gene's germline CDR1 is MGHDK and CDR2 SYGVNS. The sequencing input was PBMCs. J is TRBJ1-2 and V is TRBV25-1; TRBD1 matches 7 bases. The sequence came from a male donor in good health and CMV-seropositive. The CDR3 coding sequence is TGTGCCAGCAGTGATGGGACAGCCTATGGCTACACCTTC. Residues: CASSDGTAYGYTF.